Below are 4 T cell receptor beta chains sequenced from a single sample in a study of blood T cell repertoires in COVID-19. Some clones are missing from TCRdb's copy, which holds only in-frame ones; the method was immunoSEQ multiplex PCR. The data show about 210,000 clones, about 87% seen once. The specimen sequenced was peripheral blood. These receptors originate from a man aged 55-75 years who had recovered from COVID-19.

This chain joins TRBV12-5 and TRBJ2-1, with D perhaps matching TRBD1 (6 bases). Germline values: CDR1 LGHNT, CDR2 FRNRAP. Trimming cost V 7 bases and J 2 bases, with 9 bases left between them. This CDR3 has 13 amino acids. In nucleotides, the CDR3 is TGTGCTAGTGTAAGGACAGCCTACAATGAGCAGTTCTTC. Translating gives CASVRTAYNEQFF.

This chain links TRBV4-2 with TRBJ2-3; possible D gene TRBD2, 5 bases. V lost 0 bases and J lost 0, with 13 bases in between. The CDR3 consists of 17 residues. Germline V gives CDR1 LGHNA, CDR2 YNFKEQ. CDR3 residues: CASSQDPQRSSTDTQYF. CDR3 nucleotides: TGTGCCAGCAGCCAAGATCCCCAGCGGTCAAGCACAGATACGCAGTATTTT.

The rearrangement uses TRBV12-3 or TRBV12-4 and TRBJ2-1; D not resolved. The CDR3 consists of 13 residues. The ends were cut back, 8 bases at V and 0 bases at J, with 8 bases in the middle. The CDR3 loop is CASGQYSYNEQFF. CDR3 bases: TGTGCCAGCGGGCAGTACTCCTACAATGAGCAGTTCTTC.

The chain employs TRBV4-2 and TRBJ2-7, with a possible D match to TRBD2 (5 bases). This CDR3 has 15 amino acids. Germline V gene lookup returns CDR1 LGHNA and CDR2 YNFKEQ. Trimming removed 4 bases at V and 5 bases at J, with 18 bases between. CDR3 sequence: CASSLGKGVTDEQYF. CDR3 nucleotide sequence: TGTGCCAGCAGCCTCGGGAAGGGTGTCACCGACGAGCAGTACTTC.